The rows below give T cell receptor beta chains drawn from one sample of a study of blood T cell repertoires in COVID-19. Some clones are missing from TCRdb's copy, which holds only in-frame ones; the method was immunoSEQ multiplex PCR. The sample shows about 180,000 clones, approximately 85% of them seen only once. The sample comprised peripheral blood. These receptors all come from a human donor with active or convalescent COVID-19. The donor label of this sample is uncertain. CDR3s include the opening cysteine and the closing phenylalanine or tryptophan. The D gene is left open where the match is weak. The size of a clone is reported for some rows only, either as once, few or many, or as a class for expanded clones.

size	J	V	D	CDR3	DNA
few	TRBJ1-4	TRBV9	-	CASSVGVGKRDEKLFF	TGTGCCAGCAGCGTAGGAGTCGGGAAGAGGGATGAAAAACTGTTTTTT
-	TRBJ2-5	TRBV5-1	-	CASSFQETQYF	TGCGCCAGCAGCTTTCAGGAGACCCAGTACTTC
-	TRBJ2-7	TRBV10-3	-	CAITNKDRTSYEQYF	TGTGCCATCACCAATAAAGACAGAACCTCCTACGAGCAGTACTTC
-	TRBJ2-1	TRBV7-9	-	CASSSGLFNEQFF	TGTGCCAGCAGCTCGGGACTTTTCAATGAGCAGTTCTTC
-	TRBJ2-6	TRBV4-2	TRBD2	CASSRQRGGTGANVLTF	TGTGCCAGCAGCCGACAGCGGGGGGGGACTGGGGCCAACGTCCTGACTTTC
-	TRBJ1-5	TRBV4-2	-	CASSQDRGQPQHF	TGTGCCAGCAGCCAAGACAGGGGACAGCCCCAGCATTTT
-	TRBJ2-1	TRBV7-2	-	CASRPDTGDEQFF	TGTGCCAGCAGACCCGACACCGGCGATGAGCAGTTCTTC
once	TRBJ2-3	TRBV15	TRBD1	CATSRETGARTDTQYF	TGTGCCACCAGCAGAGAGACAGGGGCCCGCACAGATACGCAGTATTTT
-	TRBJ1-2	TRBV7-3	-	CASSPQGNYGYTF	TGTGCCAGCAGCCCACAGGGCAACTATGGCTACACCTTC
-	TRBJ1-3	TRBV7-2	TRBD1	CASSLSPDRGAGNTIYF	TGTGCCAGCAGCTTATCCCCGGACAGGGGGGCTGGAAACACCATATATTTT
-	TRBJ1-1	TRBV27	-	CASRPSGLNTEAFF	TGTGCCAGCAGACCCTCGGGGTTGAACACTGAAGCTTTCTTT
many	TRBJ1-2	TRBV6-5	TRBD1	CASSLQGGRYGYTF	TGTGCCAGCAGTTTACAGGGGGGGAGGTATGGCTACACCTTC
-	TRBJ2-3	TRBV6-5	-	CASSYEAGSTDTQYF	TGTGCCAGCAGTTACGAGGCGGGGAGCACAGATACGCAGTATTTT
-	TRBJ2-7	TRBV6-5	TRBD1	CASSLNRGLTYEQYF	TGTGCCAGCAGCCTGAACAGGGGGCTAACCTACGAGCAGTACTTC
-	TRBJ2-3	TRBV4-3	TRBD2	CASSQDIERGGDTQYF	TGCGCCAGCAGCCAAGATATCGAGCGGGGGGGGGATACGCAGTATTTT
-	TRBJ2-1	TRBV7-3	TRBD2	CASSWGGNNEQFF	TGTGCCAGCAGCTGGGGGGGTAACAATGAGCAGTTCTTC
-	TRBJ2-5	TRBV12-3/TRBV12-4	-	CASSLSVEETQYF	TGTGCCAGCAGTTTGTCTGTAGAAGAGACCCAGTACTTC
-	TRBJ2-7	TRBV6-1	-	CASSSPQGKNEQYF	TGTGCCAGCAGTTCCCCCCAGGGGAAGAACGAGCAGTACTTC
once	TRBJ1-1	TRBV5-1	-	CASREGRLGAEAFF	TGCGCCAGCAGAGAGGGGAGGCTAGGCGCTGAAGCTTTCTTT
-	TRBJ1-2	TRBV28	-	CASSIEGSSNYGYTF	TGTGCCAGCAGTATCGAGGGAAGTTCTAACTATGGCTACACCTTC
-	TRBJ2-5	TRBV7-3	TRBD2	CASSLTRGGRETQYF	TGTGCCAGCAGCTTAACGCGGGGGGGCCGCGAGACCCAGTACTTC
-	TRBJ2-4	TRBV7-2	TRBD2	CASSRGGAVSKNIQYF	TGTGCCAGCAGCCGCGGGGGGGCCGTGTCCAAAAACATTCAGTACTTC
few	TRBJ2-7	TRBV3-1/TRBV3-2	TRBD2	CASSPIWNSGAGEQYF	TGTGCCAGCAGCCCGATCTGGAATAGCGGGGCGGGAGAGCAGTACTTC
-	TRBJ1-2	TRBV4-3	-	CASSQLYGGYGYTF	TGCGCCAGCAGCCAGCTATACGGTGGCTATGGCTACACCTTC
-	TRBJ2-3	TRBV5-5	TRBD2	CASSLIAGEVMSTDTQYF	TGTGCCAGCAGCTTGATAGCGGGAGAGGTAATGAGCACAGATACGCAGTATTTT
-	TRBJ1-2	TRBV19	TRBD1	CASSINQGAVNYGYTF	TGTGCCAGTAGTATTAATCAGGGGGCAGTCAACTATGGCTACACCTTC
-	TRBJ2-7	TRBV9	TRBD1	CASSFRTGANYEQYF	TGTGCCAGCAGCTTTAGGACAGGGGCAAACTACGAGCAGTACTTC
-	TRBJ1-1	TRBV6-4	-	CASSEGVGDTEGAFF	TGTGCCAGCAGTGAAGGTGTAGGGGACACTGAGGGAGCTTTCTTT
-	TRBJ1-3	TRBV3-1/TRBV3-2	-	CASSLGGPSGNTIYF	TGTGCCAGCAGCTTAGGCGGCCCCTCTGGAAACACCATATATTTT
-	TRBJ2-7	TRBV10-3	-	CAISGKVGDEQYF	TGTGCCATCAGTGGGAAAGTCGGGGACGAGCAGTACTTC
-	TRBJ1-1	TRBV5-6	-	CASSPEIGGGSYSEAFF	TGTGCCAGCAGCCCGGAGATTGGGGGGGGCTCGTATAGTGAAGCTTTCTTT
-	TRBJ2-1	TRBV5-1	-	CASSGGGTGSNEQFF	TGCGCCAGCAGCGGGGGGGGCACAGGGTCGAATGAGCAGTTCTTC
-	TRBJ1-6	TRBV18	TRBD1	CASSPTTGDTYNSPLHF	TGTGCCAGCTCACCGACAACAGGGGACACCTATAATTCACCCCTCCACTTT
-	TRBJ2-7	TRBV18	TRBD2	CASSGLAGDNEQYF	TGTGCCAGCTCCGGACTAGCGGGGGATAACGAGCAGTACTTC
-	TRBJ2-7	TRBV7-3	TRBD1	CASSLGQGPYGQYF	TGTGCCAGCAGCCTCGGACAGGGCCCCTACGGGCAGTACTTC
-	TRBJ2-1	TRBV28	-	CASTKMEGHRWNEQFF	TGTGCCAGCACAAAAATGGAGGGCCACCGGTGGAATGAGCAGTTCTTC
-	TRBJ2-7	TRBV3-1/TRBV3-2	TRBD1	CASSPRTGLDEQYF	TGTGCCAGCAGCCCAAGGACAGGGCTCGACGAGCAGTACTTC
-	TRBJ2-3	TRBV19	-	CASSRGEWNTDTQYF	TGTGCCAGTAGTAGGGGGGAATGGAACACAGATACGCAGTATTTT
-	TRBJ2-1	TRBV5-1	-	CASSSEGMVDNEQFF	TGCGCCAGCAGCTCGGAGGGGATGGTGGACAATGAGCAGTTCTTC
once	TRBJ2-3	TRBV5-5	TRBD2	CASSPGRGSGRIDTQYF	TGTGCCAGCAGCCCGGGGAGGGGTAGCGGGAGAATAGATACGCAGTATTTT
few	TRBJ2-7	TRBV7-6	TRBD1	CASSQDRGGYYEQYF	TGTGCCAGCAGCCAGGACAGGGGAGGGTACTACGAGCAGTACTTC
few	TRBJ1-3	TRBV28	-	CASSLGGAGNTIYF	TGTGCCAGCAGTTTAGGGGGGGCTGGAAACACCATATATTTT
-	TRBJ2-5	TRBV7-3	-	CASSPGFGQTQYF	TGTGCCAGCAGCCCAGGGTTTGGGCAGACCCAGTACTTC
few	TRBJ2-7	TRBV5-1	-	CASSLRGFYEQYF	TGCGCCAGCAGCTTGCGAGGGTTCTACGAGCAGTACTTC
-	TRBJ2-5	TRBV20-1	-	CSASGSSGQETQYF	TGCAGTGCTAGTGGGAGTTCGGGACAAGAGACCCAGTACTTC
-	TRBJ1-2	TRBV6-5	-	CASSLRGPYGYTF	TGTGCCAGCAGTCTCAGGGGACCCTATGGCTACACCTTC
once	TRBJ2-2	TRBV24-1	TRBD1	CATSETTGTENTGELFF	TGTGCCACCAGTGAAACCACCGGGACAGAAAACACCGGGGAGCTGTTTTTT
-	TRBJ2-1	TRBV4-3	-	CASSPALRGEQFF	TGCGCCAGCAGCCCGGCGCTGAGAGGGGAGCAGTTCTTC
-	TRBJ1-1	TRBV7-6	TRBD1	CASSLANRGTEAFF	TGTGCCAGCAGCTTAGCGAACAGGGGAACTGAAGCTTTCTTT
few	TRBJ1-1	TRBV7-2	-	CASSLVGGMNTEAFF	TGTGCCAGCAGCTTAGTTGGGGGGATGAACACTGAAGCTTTCTTT
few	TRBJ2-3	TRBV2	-	CASSVAPRAGDTQYF	TGTGCCAGCAGTGTTGCCCCTCGAGCTGGAGATACGCAGTATTTT
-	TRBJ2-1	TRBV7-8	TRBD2	CASSLRARGGNEQFF	TGTGCCAGCAGCTTACGGGCGCGGGGGGGGAATGAGCAGTTCTTC
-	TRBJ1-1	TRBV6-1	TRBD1	CASSEAGQGALAFF	TGTGCCAGCAGTGAAGCCGGACAGGGGGCATTAGCTTTCTTT
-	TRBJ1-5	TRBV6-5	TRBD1	CASMATGNNQPQHF	TGTGCCAGCATGGCGACAGGGAACAATCAGCCCCAGCATTTT
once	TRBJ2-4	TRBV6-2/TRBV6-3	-	CASSYRLLGSIQYF	TGTGCCAGCAGTTACCGCCTCTTGGGGAGCATTCAGTACTTC